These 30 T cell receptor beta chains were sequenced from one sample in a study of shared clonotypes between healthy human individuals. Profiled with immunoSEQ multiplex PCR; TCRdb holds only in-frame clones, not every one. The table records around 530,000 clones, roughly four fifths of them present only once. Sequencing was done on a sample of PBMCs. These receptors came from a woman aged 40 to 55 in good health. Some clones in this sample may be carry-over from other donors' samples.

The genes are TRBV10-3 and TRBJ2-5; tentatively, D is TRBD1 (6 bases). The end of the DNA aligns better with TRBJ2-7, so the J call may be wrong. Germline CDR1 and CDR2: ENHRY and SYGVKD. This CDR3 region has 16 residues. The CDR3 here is CAISLIRQDFSYEQYF. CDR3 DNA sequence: TGTGCCATCTCCCTAATAAGACAGGACTTTTCCTACGAGCAGTACTTC.

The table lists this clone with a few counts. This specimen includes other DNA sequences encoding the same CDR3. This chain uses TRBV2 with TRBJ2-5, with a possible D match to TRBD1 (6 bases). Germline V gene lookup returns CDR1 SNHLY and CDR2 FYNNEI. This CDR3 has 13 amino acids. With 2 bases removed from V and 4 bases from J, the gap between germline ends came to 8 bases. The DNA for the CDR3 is TGTGCCAGCAGTGAACAAGGGGGAGAGACCCAGTACTTC. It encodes CASSEQGGETQYF.

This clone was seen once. The CDR3 protein is CASSLRRDSYNEQFF. The DNA of the CDR3 is TGCGCCAGCAGCTTAAGGAGGGACTCCTACAATGAGCAGTTCTTC. The chain is built from TRBV5-1 and TRBJ2-1; D is perhaps TRBD2 (6 bases). There are 15 residues in the CDR3. Between the trimmed V and J ends, which lost 2 bases and 0 bases, there was a span of 9 bases. Germline V gives CDR1 SGHRS, CDR2 YFSETQ.

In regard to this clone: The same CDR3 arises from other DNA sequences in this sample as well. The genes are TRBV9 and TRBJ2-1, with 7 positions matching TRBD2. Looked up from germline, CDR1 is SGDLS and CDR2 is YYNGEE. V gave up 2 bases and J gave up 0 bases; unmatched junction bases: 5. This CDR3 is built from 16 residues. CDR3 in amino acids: CASSVGGRSSYNEQFF. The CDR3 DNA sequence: TGTGCCAGCAGCGTTGGCGGGAGAAGCTCCTACAATGAGCAGTTCTTC. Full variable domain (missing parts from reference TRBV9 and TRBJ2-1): DSGVTQTPKHLITATGQRVTLRCSPRSGDLSVYWYQQSLDQGLQFLIQYYNGEERAKGNILERFSAQQFPDLHSELNLSSLELGDSALYFCASSVGGRSSYNEQFFGPGTRLTVL.

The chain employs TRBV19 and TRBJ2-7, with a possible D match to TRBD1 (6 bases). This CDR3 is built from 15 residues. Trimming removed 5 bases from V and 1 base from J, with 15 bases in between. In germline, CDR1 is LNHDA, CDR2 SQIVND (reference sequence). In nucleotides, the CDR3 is TGTGCCAGTAGTGGTCAGCTCGGACAGTCCTACGAGCAGTACTTC. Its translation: CASSGQLGQSYEQYF.

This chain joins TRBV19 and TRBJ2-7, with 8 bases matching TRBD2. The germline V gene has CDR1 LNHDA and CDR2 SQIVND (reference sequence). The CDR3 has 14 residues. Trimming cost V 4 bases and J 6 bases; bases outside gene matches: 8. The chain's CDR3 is CASSTSSGLGEQYF. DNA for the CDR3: TGTGCCAGTAGTACCTCCTCGGGACTAGGCGAGCAGTACTTC. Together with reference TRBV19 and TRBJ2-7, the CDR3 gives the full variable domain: DGGITQSPKYLFRKEGQNVTLSCEQNLNHDAMYWYRQDPGQGLRLIYYSQIVNDFQKGDIAEGYSVSREKKESFPLTVTSAQKNPTAFYLCASSTSSGLGEQYFGPGTRLTVT.

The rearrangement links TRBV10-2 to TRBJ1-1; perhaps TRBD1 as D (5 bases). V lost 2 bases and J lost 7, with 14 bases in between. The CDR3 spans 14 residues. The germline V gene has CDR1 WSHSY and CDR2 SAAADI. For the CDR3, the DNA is TGCGCCAGCAGTGAGCCGAGGGGCGGCATTGAAGCTTTCTTT. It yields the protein CASSEPRGGIEAFF.

In DNA form, the CDR3 reads TGCGCCAGCAGTGAGAACCGGAATCAGCCCCAGCATTTT. Its translation is CASSENRNQPQHF. J is TRBJ1-5 and V is TRBV10-2; D is unclear. V was clipped by 2 bases and J by 4 bases, with 6 bases between them. Germline assignment: CDR1 WSHSY and CDR2 SAAADI. This CDR3 comprises 13 residues.

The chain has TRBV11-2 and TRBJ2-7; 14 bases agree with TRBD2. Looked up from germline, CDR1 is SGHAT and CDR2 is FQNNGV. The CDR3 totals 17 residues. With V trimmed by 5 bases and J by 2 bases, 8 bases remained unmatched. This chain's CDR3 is CASSPRLAGGPPYEQYF. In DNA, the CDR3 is TGTGCCAGCAGCCCTAGACTAGCGGGAGGGCCCCCCTACGAGCAGTACTTC.

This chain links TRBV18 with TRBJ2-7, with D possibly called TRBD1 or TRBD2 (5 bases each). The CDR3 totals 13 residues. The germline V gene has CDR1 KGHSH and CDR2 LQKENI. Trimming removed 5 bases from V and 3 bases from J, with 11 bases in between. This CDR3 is CASSSGTDYEQYF. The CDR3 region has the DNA TGTGCCAGCTCATCCGGGACCGACTACGAGCAGTACTTC.

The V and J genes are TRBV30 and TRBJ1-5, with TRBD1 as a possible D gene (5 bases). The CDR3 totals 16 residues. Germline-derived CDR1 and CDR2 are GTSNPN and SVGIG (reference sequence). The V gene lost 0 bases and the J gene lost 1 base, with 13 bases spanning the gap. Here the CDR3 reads CAWSVLGLPSNQPQHF. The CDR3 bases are TGTGCCTGGAGTGTTCTGGGACTACCAAGCAATCAGCCCCAGCATTTT.

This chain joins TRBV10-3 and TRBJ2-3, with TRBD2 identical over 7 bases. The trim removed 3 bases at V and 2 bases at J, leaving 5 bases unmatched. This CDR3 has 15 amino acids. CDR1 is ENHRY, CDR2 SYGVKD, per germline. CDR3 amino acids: CAISEASGDTDTQYF. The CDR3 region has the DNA TGTGCCATCAGTGAAGCTAGCGGAGACACAGATACGCAGTATTTT.

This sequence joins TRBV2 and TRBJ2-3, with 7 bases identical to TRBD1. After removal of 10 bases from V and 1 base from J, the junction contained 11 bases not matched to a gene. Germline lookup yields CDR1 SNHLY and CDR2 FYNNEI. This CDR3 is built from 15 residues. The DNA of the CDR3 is TGTGCCACGACAAAACAGGGGAGAGGCACAGATACGCAGTATTTT. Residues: CATTKQGRGTDTQYF. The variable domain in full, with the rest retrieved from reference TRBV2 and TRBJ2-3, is EPEVTQTPSHQVTQMGQEVILRCVPISNHLYFYWYRQILGQKVEFLVSFYNNEISEKSEIFDDQFSVERPDGSNFTLKIRSTKLEDSAMYFCATTKQGRGTDTQYFGPGTRLTVL.

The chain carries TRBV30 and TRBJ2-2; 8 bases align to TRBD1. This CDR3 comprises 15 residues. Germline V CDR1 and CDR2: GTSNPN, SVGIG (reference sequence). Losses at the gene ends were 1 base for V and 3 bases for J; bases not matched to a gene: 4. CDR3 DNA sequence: TGTGCCTGGAGTGCAGGGGGCGCCGACACCGGGGAGCTGTTTTTT. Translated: CAWSAGGADTGELFF.

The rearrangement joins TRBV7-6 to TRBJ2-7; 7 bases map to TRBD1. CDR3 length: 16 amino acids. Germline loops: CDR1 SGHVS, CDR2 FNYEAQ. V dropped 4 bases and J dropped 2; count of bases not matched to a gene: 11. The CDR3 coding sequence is TGTGCCAGCAGCTCTAGATACCGGGACAGAGCCTACGAGCAGTACTTC. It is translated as CASSSRYRDRAYEQYF.

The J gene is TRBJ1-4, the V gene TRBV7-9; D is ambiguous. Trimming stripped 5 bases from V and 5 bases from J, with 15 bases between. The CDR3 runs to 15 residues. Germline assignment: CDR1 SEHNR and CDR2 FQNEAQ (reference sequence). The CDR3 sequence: CASSLRITPNEKLFF. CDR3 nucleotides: TGTGCCAGCAGCCTAAGGATAACCCCCAATGAAAAACTGTTTTTT.

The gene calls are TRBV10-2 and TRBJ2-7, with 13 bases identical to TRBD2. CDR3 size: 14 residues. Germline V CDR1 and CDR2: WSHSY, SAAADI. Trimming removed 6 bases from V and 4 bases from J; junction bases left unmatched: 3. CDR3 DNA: TGCGCCAGCAGACTAGCGGGAGGGCCGTACGAGCAGTACTTC. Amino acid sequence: CASRLAGGPYEQYF.

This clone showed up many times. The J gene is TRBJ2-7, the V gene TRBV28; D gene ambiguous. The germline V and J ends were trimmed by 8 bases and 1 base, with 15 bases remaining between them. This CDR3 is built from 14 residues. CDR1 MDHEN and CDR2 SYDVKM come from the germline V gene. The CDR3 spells CASSPSNWSYEQYF. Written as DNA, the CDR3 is TGTGCCAGCTCCCCGAGCAACTGGTCCTACGAGCAGTACTTC.

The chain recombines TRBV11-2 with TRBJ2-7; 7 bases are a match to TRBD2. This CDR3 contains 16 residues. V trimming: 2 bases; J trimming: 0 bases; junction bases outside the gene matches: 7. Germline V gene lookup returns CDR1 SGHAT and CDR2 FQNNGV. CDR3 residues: CASSLLGRELSYEQYF. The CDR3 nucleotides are TGTGCCAGCAGCTTACTGGGGCGGGAGCTCTCCTACGAGCAGTACTTC.

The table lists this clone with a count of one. The CDR3 region has the DNA TGTGCCAGCAGCATAAGGGGACTCGCAGAGGAGACCCAGTACTTC. This encodes CASSIRGLAEETQYF. The chain combines TRBV11-3 with TRBJ2-5; a possible D gene is TRBD2 (6 bases). Germline V gene data show CDR1 as SGHNT and CDR2 as YENEEA. The CDR3 covers 15 residues. V was clipped by 5 bases and J by 5 bases, with 18 bases between them.

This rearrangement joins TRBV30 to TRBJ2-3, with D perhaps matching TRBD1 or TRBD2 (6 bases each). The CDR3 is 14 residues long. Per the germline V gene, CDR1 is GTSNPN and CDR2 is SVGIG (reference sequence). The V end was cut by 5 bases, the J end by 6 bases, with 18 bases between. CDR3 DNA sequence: TGTGCCTGGGGGGGGCCACGCGTAGAGGATACGCAGTATTTT. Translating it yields CAWGGPRVEDTQYF.

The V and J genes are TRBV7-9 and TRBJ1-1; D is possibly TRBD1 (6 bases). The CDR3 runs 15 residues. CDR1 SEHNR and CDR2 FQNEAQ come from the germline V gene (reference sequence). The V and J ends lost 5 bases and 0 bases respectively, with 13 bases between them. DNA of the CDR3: TGTGCCAGCAGCCCAGGGGCAGGGCTGAACACTGAAGCTTTCTTT. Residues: CASSPGAGLNTEAFF.

The CDR3 nucleotides are TGTGCCAGCAGCTTAAGCTTCAAGCCCCAGCATTTT. Translation gives CASSLSFKPQHF. This sequence joins TRBV7-3 and TRBJ1-5; the D is unclear. Per germline, CDR1 SGHTA and CDR2 FQGTGA. V lost 1 base, J lost 8 bases, and 6 bases lay in between. CDR3 length: 12 residues. The complete variable domain, with remaining parts taken from reference TRBV7-3 and TRBJ1-5, reads GAGVSQTPSNKVTEKGKYVELRCDPISGHTALYWYRQSLGQGPEFLIYFQGTGAADDSGLPNDRFFAVRPEGSVSTLKIQRTERGDSAVYLCASSLSFKPQHFGDGTRLSIL.

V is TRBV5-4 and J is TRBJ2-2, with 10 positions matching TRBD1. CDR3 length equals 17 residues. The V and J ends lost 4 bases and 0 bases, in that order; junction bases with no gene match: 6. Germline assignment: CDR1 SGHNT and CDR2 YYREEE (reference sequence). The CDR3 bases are TGTGCCAGCAGCAGGACAGGGGGTAGGGCGAACACCGGGGAGCTGTTTTTT. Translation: CASSRTGGRANTGELFF.

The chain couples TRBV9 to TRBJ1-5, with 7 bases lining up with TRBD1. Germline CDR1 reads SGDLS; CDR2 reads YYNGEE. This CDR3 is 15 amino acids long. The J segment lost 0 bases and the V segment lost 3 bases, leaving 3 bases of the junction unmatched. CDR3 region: CASSAGTASNQPQHF. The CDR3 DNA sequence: TGTGCCAGCAGCGCCGGGACAGCTAGCAATCAGCCCCAGCATTTT.

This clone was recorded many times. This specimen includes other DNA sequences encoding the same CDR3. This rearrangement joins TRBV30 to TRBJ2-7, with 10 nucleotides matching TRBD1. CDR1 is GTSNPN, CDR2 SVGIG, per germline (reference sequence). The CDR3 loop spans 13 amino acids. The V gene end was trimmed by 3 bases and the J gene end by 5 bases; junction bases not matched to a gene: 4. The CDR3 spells CAWRGQGLNEQYF. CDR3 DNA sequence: TGTGCCTGGAGGGGACAGGGGTTGAACGAGCAGTACTTC.

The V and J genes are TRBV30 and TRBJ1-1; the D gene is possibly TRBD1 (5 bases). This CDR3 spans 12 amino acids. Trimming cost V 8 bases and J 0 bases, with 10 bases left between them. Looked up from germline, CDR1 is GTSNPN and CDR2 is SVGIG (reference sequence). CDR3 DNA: TGTGCCAGAGACAGTTTGAACACTGAAGCTTTCTTT. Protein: CARDSLNTEAFF.

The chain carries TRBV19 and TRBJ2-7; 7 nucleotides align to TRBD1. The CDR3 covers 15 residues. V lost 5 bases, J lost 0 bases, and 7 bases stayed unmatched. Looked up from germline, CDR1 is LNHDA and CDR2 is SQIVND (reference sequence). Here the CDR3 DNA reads TGTGCCAGTAGTCCCCGGGCAGGGGGCTCCTACGAGCAGTACTTC. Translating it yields CASSPRAGGSYEQYF.

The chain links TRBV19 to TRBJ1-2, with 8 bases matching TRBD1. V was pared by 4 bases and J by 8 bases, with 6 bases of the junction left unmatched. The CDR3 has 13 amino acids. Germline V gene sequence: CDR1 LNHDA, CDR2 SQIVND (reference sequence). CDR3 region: CASSTDREGGYTF. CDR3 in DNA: TGTGCCAGTAGTACGGACAGGGAGGGCGGCTACACCTTC.

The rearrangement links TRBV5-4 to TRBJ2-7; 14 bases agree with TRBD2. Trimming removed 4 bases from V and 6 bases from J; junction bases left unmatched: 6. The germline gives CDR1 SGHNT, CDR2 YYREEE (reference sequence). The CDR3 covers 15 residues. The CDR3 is CASSLGLAGVSEQYF. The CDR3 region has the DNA TGTGCCAGCAGCCTGGGACTAGCGGGAGTCTCCGAGCAGTACTTC.